The T cell receptor beta chain under discussion was sequenced for a study of T cell responses to AZD1222 COVID-19 vaccine. Looking at the study overall: Second doses that came at about 4 or about 12 weeks were put together.

Germline loops: CDR1 SGHTA, CDR2 FQGNSA. The trim removed 5 bases at V and 5 bases at J, leaving 9 bases unmatched. This CDR3 is built from 15 residues. Remarks on this clone: Antigen unknown.

Sequencing was performed with immunoSEQ multiplex PCR; in TCRdb, only in-frame clones are kept and a portion is missing. The sample contains approximately 100,000 clones, 80% to 90% of which appear only once. Study outcomes and limitations: The donor group comprised mostly white British people and more females; the analysis possibly underestimated clonal diversity. In the spike-specific TCR repertoire, nearly half reportedly target unmutated variant regions. Repertoire sampling was restricted to post-peak T cell response timepoints.

Sequenced here: peripheral blood, sampled on day 0 of AZD1222 vaccination. This chain joins TRBV7-2 and TRBJ2-5; 9 bases are a match to TRBD2. The sequence was obtained from an adult in good health. The CDR3: CASSIASGTQETQYF. CDR3 nucleotides: TGTGCCAGCAGCATCGCTAGCGGGACCCAGGAGACCCAGTACTTC.